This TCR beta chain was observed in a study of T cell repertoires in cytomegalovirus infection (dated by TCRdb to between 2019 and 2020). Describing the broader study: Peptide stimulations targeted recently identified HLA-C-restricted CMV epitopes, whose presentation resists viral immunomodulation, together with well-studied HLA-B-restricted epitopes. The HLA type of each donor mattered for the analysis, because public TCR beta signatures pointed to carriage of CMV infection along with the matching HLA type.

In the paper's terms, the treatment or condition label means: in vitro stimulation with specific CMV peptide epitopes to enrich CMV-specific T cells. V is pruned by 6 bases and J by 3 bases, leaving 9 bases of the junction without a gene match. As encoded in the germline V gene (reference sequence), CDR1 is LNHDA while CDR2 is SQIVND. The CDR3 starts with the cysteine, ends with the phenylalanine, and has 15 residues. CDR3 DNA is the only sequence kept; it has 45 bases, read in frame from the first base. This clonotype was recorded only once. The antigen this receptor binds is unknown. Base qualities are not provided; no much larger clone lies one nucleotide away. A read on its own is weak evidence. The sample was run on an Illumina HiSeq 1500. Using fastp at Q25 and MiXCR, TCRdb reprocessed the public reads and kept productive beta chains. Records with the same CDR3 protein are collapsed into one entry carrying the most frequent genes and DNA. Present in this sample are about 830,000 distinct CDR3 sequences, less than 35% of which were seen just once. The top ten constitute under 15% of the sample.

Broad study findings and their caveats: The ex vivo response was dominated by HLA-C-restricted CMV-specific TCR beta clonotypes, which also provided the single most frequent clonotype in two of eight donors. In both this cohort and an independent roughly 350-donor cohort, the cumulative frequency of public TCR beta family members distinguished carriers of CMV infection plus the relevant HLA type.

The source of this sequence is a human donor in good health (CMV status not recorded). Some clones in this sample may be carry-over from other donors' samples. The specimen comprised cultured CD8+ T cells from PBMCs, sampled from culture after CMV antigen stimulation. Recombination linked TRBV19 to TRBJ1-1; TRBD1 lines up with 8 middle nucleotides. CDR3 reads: CASSRTGRVHTEAFF. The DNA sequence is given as TGTGCCAGTAGCCGGACAGGGAGAGTCCACACTGAAGCTTTCTTT.